This T cell receptor (beta chain) comes out of a study of regulatory T cells in long-lasting Graves disease (dated by TCRdb to the early 2020s). Regarding the study in general: Persistent Graves' disease was defined as antithyroid drug treatment for over 5 years with persistently positive TSH receptor autoantibodies. The study was conducted in China and was registered as a clinical trial. Antithyroid drugs had been taken for 10 to 13 years on average by persistent Graves' disease patients in the clinical cohort. A total of roughly 35 samples were covered by TCR sequencing, comprising around 13 persistent and roughly 20 newly diagnosed Graves' disease patients. Peripheral blood TCR sequencing and RNA sequencing compared persistent Graves' disease patients with newly diagnosed Graves' disease patients. Broad study findings and their caveats: Persistent patients shared more public clonotypes among themselves (around 2,700) than newly diagnosed patients did (over 900). Only peripheral blood was studied, because thyroid tissue, the primary lesion, was inaccessible. The small sample size was acknowledged by the authors as a limitation that may reduce accuracy. Persistent disease showed preferential use of TRBV28, TRBJ1-2 and TRBJ2-5, whereas newly diagnosed disease favored TRBV20-1 and TRBJ2-1. Compared with newly diagnosed patients, patients with persistent Graves' disease had lower TCR Shannon entropy and fewer highly expanded clones, which suggests clonal expansion. Sequencing and analysis were limited to the TCR beta chain.

Regarding this clonotype: No antigen is known for it. Per-nucleotide qualities are absent, and no much larger clonotype sits a single base away.

The library was made by multiplex PCR. The sequencer was an Illumina HiSeq 4000. TCR beta libraries were built with iRepertoire HTBI primers and Arm-PCR amplification of CDR3 regions. Gel purification was performed on PCR products prior to sequencing. On the study's bioinformatics: Gene usage analysis of CDR3 amino acid clonotypes used the approximately 62 TRBV and 14 to 15 TRBJ segments found across samples. COPE and FqMerger were used to merge the filtered high-quality paired reads into contigs. BLAST was used to align contigs to the IMGT TRBV, TRBD and TRBJ reference genes, and CDR3 was defined following IMGT. Any clonotype with a frequency above 0.1% was classified as a highly expanded clone. Shannon entropy served as the measure of repertoire diversity, while the Gini coefficient captured V-J evenness. Clonotypes shared by more than one individual were considered public. TCRdb reprocessing: public reads trimmed at Q25 with fastp, clones called with MiXCR, in-frame beta chains kept. Rows with a matching CDR3 protein are joined into one entry that keeps the most common DNA and genes. The V and J calls and clone size come from TCRdb's table, not from the authors' own analysis. This sample is represented by 600,000 to 800,000 distinct CDR3 sequences; about 30% of them were singletons. Under 50% of the sample rests with the top ten.

Sample time point, as interpreted from the label and publication: persistent/refractory GD, antithyroid drugs over 5 years with positive TRAb. For both TCR sequencing and RNA sequencing, RNA was extracted from PBMCs using TRIzol. The diagnosis of Graves' disease was made according to American Thyroid Association guidelines. Patients were recruited from an endocrinology department in Xi'an, China. From each patient, about 8.9 milliliters of peripheral blood was collected into an EDTA anticoagulant tube. Ficoll Paque Plus density gradient separation was used to isolate PBMCs, and no further T cell sorting was performed. An Agilent 2100 Bioanalyzer and agarose gel were used to check RNA quality, while a NanoDrop 2000 measured RNA concentration. V loses 3 bases of germline sequence and J loses 0 bases, and the interval between the two ends is 15 bases. There are 16 amino acids in the CDR3, from cysteine to phenylalanine inclusive. Just CDR3 DNA is preserved here, 48 bases in frame from base 1. Looking up the germline V gene yields CDR1 MNHNS and CDR2 SASEGT.

Recombination connected TRBV6-1 to TRBJ2-7, with TRBD1 as a weak D call on 6 bases. The clonotype originates from a female donor with Graves disease. Sample: peripheral blood mononuclear cells (PBMCs), taken when the disease was refractory, from a patient treated with antithyroid drugs. This receptor has the CDR3 CASSDLATGSSYEQYF. The DNA sequence reads TGTGCCAGCAGTGACTTGGCGACAGGTAGCTCCTACGAGCAGTACTTC.